This T cell receptor (beta chain) was sequenced for a study of blood T cell repertoires in COVID-19 (TCRdb year 2020). Notes on the research overall: Samples covering the acute and convalescent phases of COVID-19 were provided by collaborators in the United States, Italy and Spain. The sample metadata nearly always contained a de-identified subject ID, COVID-19 status, age in years and sex. The samples were drawn from the first 160 participants of the ongoing ImmuneRACE study and from 1,254 subjects provided by 6 global collaborators. Where HLA class I and class II types were available, the types were taken from metadata supplied by the sample provider, not from assay-based typing. The dataset comprised deeply sampled blood TCRbeta repertoires from subjects exposed to, actively infected with, or recovered from COVID-19. The repertoires were released in a freely available public database meant as a resource for research on the immune response to SARS-CoV-2. The prospective study material was composed of cDNA or gDNA derived from T cells, B-cell-depleted T cells, or PBMCs.

The immunoSEQ Assay, a bias-controlled multiplex PCR, was used to amplify TCRbeta CDR3 regions from genomic DNA. The original methods were these. The number of nucleated cells in each sample was estimated by amplification of reference gene primers within the assay. To quantify the absolute abundance of each unique TCRbeta CDR3 rearrangement, sequence reads were collapsed and filtered. For each sample, productive Simpson clonality was calculated as the square root of Simpson's diversity index across productive rearrangements. Here the immuneACCESS table is served through TCRdb, limited to in-frame sequences with V and J called. Missing clones are a known gap in these copies; in checked studies unresolved V genes cover under half, and the rest lacks a known reason. Clone size and the V and J calls come from that table; the DNA yielded D and trimming. Recorded for this sample are hundreds of thousands of clones; about 93% of them occurred a single time. In total, the top ten clones hold roughly 3% of the sample.

V is cut back by 0 bases and J by 5 bases, with 7 bases in the junction unmatched. CDR1 and CDR2 are drawn from the germline V gene (reference sequence): SGHKS, YYEKEE. The CDR3 sequence holds 16 residues, the cysteine and phenylalanine included. CDR3 DNA only is kept here, 48 bases in frame from base 1. Remarks on this clone: This receptor's antigen is unknown. Base qualities are not at hand, and no much larger clone is one base apart.

Study-level results and caveats: The quantity of clinical and demographic metadata differed by source and by participant and was supplied without curation.

A second Seattle source provided samples from volunteer blood donors who had recovered from COVID-19. Each collaborating institution followed its own protocols to collect whole blood in K2EDTA tubes. For TCRbeta analysis, collaborator samples were shipped as frozen whole blood, as isolated PBMCs, or as DNA extracted from either sample type. Recombination joined TRBV5-5 with TRBJ2-3; 9 bases in the junction line up with TRBD2. The TCR comes from a woman between 18 and 29 years old who had recovered from COVID-19. The sequenced sample was peripheral blood. The CDR3 region reads CASSLGGLAGRDTQYF. The nucleotides are TGTGCCAGCAGCTTGGGGGGTCTAGCGGGAAGAGATACGCAGTATTTT.